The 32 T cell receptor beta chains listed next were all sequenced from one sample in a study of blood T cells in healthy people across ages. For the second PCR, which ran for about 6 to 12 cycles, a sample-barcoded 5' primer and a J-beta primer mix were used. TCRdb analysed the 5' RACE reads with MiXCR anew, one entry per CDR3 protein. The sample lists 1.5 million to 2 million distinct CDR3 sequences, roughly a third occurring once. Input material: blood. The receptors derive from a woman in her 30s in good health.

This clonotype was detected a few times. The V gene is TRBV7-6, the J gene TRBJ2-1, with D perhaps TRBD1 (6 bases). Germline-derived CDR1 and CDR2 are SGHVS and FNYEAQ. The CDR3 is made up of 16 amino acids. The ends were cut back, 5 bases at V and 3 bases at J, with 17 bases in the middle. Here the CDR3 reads CASSPVSGQIYNEQFF. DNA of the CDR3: TGTGCCAGCAGCCCTGTTTCCGGACAGATCTACAATGAGCAGTTCTTC.

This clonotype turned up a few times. In nucleotides, the CDR3 is TGCGCCAGCAGCTTGGTGGGCAGGTTTAACGAGCAGTACTTC. Translating it yields CASSLVGRFNEQYF. This rearrangement joins TRBV5-1 to TRBJ2-5; D remains unclear. The J call may be incorrect, as the DNA end agrees better with TRBJ2-7. From germline, CDR1 is SGHRS and CDR2 YFSETQ. CDR3 length: 14 residues.

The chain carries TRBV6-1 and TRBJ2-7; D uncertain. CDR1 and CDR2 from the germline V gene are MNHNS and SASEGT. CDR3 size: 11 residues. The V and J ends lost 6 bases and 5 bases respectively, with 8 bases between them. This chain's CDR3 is CASRARDEQYF. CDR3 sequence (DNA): TGTGCCAGCAGGGCTCGCGACGAGCAGTACTTC.

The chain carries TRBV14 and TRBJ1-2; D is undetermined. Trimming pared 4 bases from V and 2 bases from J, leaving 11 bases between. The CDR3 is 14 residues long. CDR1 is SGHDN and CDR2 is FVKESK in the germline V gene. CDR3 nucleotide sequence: TGTGCCAGCAGCCGCGAAACAATAAACTATGGCTACACCTTC. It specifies CASSRETINYGYTF.

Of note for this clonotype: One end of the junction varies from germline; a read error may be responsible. In nucleotides, the CDR3 is TGTGGCAGCAGGGTCGGGACAGGGTTTGAGACCCAGTACTTC. Its protein product is CGSRVGTGFETQYF. The chain employs TRBV12-3 or TRBV12-4 and TRBJ2-5; 9 bases are a match to TRBD1. The CDR3 is 14 residues long.

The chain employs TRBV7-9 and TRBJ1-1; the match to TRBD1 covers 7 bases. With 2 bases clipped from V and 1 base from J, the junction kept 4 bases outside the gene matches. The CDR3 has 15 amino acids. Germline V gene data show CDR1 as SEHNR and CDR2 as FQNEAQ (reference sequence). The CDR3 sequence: CASSLQGVRNTEAFF. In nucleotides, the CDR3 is TGTGCCAGCAGCTTACAGGGGGTTAGGAACACTGAAGCTTTCTTT.

Here the CDR3 DNA reads TGTGCCACCGACGGGCAGTTCTCCTACGAGCAGTACTTC. Residues: CATDGQFSYEQYF. The chain uses TRBV2 and TRBJ2-7, with D unresolved. V was pared by 10 bases and J by 0 bases, with 13 bases between. Germline values: CDR1 SNHLY, CDR2 FYNNEI. This CDR3 contains 13 residues.

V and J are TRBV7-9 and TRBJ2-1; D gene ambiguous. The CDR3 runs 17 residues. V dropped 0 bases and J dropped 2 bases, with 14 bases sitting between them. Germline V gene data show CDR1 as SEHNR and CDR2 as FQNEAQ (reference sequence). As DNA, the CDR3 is TGTGCCAGCAGCTTAGCGTCGGACGCTGGGGCCTACAATGAGCAGTTCTTC. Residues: CASSLASDAGAYNEQFF.

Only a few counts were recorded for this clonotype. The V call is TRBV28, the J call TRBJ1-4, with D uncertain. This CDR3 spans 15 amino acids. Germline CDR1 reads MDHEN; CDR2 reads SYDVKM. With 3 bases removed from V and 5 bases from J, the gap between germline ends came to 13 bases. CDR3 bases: TGTGCCAGCAGTTTTCTTGGTGGCGGCAATGAAAAACTGTTTTTT. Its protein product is CASSFLGGGNEKLFF. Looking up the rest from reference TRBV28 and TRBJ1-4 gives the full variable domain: DVKVTQSSRYLVKRTGEKVFLECVQDMDHENMFWYRQDPGLGLRLIYFSYDVKMKEKGDIPEGYSVSREKKERFSLILESASTNQTSMYLCASSFLGGGNEKLFFGSGTQLSVL.

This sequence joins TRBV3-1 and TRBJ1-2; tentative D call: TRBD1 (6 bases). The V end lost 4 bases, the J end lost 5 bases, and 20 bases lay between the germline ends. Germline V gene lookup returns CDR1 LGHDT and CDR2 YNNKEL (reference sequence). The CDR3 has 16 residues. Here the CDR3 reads CASSPTIRTDVYGYTF. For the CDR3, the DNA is TGTGCCAGCAGCCCTACCATAAGGACAGACGTGTATGGCTACACCTTC. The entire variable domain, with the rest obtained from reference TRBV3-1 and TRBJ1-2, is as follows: DTAVSQTPKYLVTQMGNDKSIKCEQNLGHDTMYWYKQDSKKFLKIMFSYNNKELIINETVPNRFSPKSPDKAHLNLHINSLELGDSAVYFCASSPTIRTDVYGYTFGSGTRLTVV.

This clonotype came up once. This CDR3 is CASSQDPIVPEQFF. CDR3 DNA sequence: TGTGCCAGCAGCCAAGATCCTATAGTACCTGAGCAGTTCTTC. This chain uses TRBV3-1 with TRBJ2-1; no reliable D call. The germline gives CDR1 LGHDT, CDR2 YNNKEL (reference sequence). The CDR3 has 14 residues. Trimming removed 0 bases from V and 9 bases from J, with 12 bases in between.

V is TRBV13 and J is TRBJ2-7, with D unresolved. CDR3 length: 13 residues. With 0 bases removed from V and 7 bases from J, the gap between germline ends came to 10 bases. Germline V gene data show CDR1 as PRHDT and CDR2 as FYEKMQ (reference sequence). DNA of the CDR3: TGTGCCAGCAGCTTAGGGGGGTGGGATGAGCAGTACTTC. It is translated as CASSLGGWDEQYF.

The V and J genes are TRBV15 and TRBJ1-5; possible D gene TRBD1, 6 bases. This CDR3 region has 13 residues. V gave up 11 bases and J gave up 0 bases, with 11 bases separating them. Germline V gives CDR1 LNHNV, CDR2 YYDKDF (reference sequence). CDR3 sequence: CAGQKHSNQPQHF. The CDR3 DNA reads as TGTGCCGGACAGAAGCATAGCAATCAGCCCCAGCATTTT.

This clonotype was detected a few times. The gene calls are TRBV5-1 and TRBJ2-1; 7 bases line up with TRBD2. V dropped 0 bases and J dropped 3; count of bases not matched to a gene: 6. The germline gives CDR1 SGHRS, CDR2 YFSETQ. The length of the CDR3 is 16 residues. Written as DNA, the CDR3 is TGCGCCAGCAGCTTGGGCCTGTGGGGGGGCTACAATGAGCAGTTCTTC. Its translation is CASSLGLWGGYNEQFF.

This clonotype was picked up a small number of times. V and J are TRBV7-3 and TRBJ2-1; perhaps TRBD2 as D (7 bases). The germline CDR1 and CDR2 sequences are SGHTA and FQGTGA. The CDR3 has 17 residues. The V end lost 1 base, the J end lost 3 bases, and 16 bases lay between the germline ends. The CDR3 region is CASSLRGGGAGYNEQFF. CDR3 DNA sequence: TGTGCCAGCAGCTTAAGGGGGGGCGGAGCCGGCTACAATGAGCAGTTCTTC.

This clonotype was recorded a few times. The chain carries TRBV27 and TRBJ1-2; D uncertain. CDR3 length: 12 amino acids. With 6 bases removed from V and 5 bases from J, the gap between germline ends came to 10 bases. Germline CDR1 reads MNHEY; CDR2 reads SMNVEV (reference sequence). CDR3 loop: CASSGDNYGYTF. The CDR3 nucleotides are TGTGCCAGCAGCGGAGACAATTATGGCTACACCTTC.

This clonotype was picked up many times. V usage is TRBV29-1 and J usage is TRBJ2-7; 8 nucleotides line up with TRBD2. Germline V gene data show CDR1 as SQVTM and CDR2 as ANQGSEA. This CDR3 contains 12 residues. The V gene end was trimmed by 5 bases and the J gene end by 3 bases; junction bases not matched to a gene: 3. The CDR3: CSVRAGGYEQYF. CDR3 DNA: TGCAGCGTTCGGGCGGGAGGCTACGAGCAGTACTTC.

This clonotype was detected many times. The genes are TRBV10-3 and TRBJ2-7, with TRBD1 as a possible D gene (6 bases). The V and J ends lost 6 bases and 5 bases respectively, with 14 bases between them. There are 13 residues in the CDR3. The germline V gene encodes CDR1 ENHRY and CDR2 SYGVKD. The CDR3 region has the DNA TGTGCCATCAGCCCTGACGGGGACAACGAGCAGTACTTC. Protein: CAISPDGDNEQYF.

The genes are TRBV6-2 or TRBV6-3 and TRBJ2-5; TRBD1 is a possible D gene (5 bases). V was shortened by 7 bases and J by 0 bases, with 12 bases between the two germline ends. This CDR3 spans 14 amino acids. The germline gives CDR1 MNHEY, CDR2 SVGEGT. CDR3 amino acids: CASTDTSYQETQYF. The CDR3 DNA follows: TGTGCCAGCACGGACACCTCGTACCAAGAGACCCAGTACTTC.

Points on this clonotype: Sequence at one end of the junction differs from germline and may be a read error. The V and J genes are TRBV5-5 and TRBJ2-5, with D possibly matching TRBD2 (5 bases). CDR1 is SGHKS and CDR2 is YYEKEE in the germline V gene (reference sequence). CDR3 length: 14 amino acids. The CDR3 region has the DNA TGTGTCAGCAGCTTGGAGCCAGCGGAAGAGACCCAGTACTTC. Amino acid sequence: CVSSLEPAEETQYF.

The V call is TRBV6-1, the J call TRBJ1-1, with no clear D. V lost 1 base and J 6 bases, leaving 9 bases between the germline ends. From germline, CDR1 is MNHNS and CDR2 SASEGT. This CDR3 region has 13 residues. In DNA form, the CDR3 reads TGTGCCAGCAGTGAAGTCCCAGAAGCTGAAGCTTTCTTT. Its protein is CASSEVPEAEAFF.

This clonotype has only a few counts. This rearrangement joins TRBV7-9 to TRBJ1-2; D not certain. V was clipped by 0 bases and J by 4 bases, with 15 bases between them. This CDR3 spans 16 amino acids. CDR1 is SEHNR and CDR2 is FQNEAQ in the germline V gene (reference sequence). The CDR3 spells CASSLAMGPRSYGYTF. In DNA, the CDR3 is TGTGCCAGCAGCTTAGCGATGGGTCCCCGGAGCTATGGCTACACCTTC.

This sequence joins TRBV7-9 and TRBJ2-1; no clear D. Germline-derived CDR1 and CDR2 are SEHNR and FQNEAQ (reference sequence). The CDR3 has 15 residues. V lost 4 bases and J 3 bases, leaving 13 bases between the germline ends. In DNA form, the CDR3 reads TGTGCCAGCAGCTCACCAAAGAGAGACTACAATGAGCAGTTCTTC. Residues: CASSSPKRDYNEQFF. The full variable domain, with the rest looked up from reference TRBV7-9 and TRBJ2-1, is DTGVSQNPRHKITKRGQNVTFRCDPISEHNRLYWYRQTLGQGPEFLTYFQNEAQLEKSRLLSDRFSAERPKGSFSTLEIQRTEQGDSAMYLCASSSPKRDYNEQFFGPGTRLTVL.

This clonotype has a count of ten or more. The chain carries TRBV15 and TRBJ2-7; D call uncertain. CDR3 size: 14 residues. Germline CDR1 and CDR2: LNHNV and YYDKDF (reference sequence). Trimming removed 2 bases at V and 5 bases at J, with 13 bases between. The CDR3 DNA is TGTGCCACCAGCAGAAGTTATCTCGGTGACGAGCAGTACTTC. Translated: CATSRSYLGDEQYF.

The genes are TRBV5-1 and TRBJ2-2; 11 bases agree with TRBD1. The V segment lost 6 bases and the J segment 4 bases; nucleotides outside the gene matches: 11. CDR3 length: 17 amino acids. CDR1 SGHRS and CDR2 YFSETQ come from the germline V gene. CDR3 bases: TGCGCCAGCAAGCGTCGGACAGGGGGCCAGGGCACCGGGGAGCTGTTTTTT. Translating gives CASKRRTGGQGTGELFF.

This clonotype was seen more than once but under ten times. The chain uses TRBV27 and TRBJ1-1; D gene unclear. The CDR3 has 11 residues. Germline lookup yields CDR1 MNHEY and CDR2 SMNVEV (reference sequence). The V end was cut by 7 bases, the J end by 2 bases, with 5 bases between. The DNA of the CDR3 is TGTGCCAGCATCGAAAACACTGAAGCTTTCTTT. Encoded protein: CASIENTEAFF.

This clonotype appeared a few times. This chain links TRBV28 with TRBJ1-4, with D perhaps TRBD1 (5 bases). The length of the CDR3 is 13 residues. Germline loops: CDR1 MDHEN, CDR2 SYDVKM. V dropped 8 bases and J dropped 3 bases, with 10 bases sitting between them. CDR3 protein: CASSGTPNEKLFF. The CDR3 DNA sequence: TGTGCCAGCTCGGGGACTCCTAATGAAAAACTGTTTTTT. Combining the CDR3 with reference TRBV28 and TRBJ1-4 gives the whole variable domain DVKVTQSSRYLVKRTGEKVFLECVQDMDHENMFWYRQDPGLGLRLIYFSYDVKMKEKGDIPEGYSVSREKKERFSLILESASTNQTSMYLCASSGTPNEKLFFGSGTQLSVL.

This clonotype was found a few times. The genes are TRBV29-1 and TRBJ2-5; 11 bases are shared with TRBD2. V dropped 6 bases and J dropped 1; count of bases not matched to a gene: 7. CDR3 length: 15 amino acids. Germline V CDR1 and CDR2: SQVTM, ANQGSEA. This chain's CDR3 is CSVDGLAGLQETQYF. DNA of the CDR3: TGCAGCGTGGACGGACTAGCGGGTCTCCAAGAGACCCAGTACTTC.

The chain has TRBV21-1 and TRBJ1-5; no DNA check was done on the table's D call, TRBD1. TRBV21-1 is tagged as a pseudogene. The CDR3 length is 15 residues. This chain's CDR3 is CASSMLTGFNQPQHF. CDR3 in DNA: TGTGCCAGCAGCATGCTGACAGGGTTTAATCAGCCCCAGCATTTT.

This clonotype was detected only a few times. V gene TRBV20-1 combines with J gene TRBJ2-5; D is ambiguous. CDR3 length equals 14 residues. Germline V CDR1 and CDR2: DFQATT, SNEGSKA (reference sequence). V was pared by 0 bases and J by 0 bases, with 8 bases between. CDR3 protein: CSARDYEDQETQYF. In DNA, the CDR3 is TGCAGTGCTAGAGATTACGAGGACCAAGAGACCCAGTACTTC.

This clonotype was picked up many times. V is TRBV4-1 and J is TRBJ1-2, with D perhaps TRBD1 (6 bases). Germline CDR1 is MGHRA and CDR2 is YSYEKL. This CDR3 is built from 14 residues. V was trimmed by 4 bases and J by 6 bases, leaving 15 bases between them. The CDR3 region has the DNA TGCGCCAGCAGCCCTTCGGGGGCGCGGAATGGCTACACCTTC. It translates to CASSPSGARNGYTF.

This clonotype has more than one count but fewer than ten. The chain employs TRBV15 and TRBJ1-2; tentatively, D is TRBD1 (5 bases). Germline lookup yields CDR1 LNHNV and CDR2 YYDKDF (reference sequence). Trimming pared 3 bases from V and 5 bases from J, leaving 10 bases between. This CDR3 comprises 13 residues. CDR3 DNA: TGTGCCACCAGCAGGGGACCGACATATGGCTACACCTTC. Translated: CATSRGPTYGYTF.